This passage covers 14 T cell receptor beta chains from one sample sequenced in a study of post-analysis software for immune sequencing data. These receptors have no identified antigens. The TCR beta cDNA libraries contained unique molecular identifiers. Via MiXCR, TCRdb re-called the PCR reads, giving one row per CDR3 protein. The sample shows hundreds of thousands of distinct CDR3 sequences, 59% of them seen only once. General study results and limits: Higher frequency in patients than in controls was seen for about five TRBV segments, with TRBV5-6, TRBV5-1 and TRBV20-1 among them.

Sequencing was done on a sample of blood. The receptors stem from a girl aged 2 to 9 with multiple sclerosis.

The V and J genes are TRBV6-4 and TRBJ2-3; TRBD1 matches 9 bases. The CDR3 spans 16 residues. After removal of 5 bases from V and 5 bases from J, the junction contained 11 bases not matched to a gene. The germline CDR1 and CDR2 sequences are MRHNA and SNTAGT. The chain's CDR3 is CASSPSPGQGIDTQYF. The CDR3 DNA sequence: TGTGCCAGCAGTCCCTCCCCGGGACAGGGAATAGATACGCAGTATTTT.

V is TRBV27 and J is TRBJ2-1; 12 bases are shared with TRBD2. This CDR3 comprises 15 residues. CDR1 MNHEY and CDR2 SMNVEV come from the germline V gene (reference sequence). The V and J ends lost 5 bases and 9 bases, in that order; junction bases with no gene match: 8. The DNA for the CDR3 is TGTGCCAGCAGTCCCCGGACTAGCGGGACGATTGAGCAGTTCTTC. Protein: CASSPRTSGTIEQFF.

The CDR3: CASSSSRRGLVGLSQETQYF. In DNA, the CDR3 is TGTGCCAGCAGCTCATCCCGCCGGGGACTAGTGGGGTTATCCCAAGAGACCCAGTACTTC. The chain uses TRBV5-5 and TRBJ2-5, with 8 bases fitting TRBD2. The CDR3 has 20 residues. Germline CDR1 and CDR2: SGHKS and YYEKEE (reference sequence). V dropped 3 bases and J dropped 1; count of bases not matched to a gene: 20.

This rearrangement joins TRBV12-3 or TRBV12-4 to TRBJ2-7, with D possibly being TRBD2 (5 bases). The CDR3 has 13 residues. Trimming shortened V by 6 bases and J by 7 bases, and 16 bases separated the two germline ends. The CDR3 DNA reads TGTGCCAGCAGGTCTCGGGGTGCCTCTGAGCAGTACTTC. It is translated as CASRSRGASEQYF.

The CDR3 nucleotides are TGCGCCAGCAGCTTCTTTTTCTTGGCGGGGGACACCTACAATGAGCAGTACTTC. Amino acid sequence: CASSFFFLAGDTYNEQYF. This chain links TRBV5-1 with TRBJ2-1, with TRBD2 as a possible D gene (7 bases). The J call may be faulty, since TRBJ2-7 better matches the DNA end. The germline V gene encodes CDR1 SGHRS and CDR2 YFSETQ. The CDR3 contains 18 residues.

DNA for the CDR3: TGTGCCAGCAGCTTGATTTCTGCGGAGCAGTTCTTC. This encodes CASSLISAEQFF. V usage is TRBV5-6 and J usage is TRBJ2-1; D gene ambiguous. This CDR3 is 12 amino acids long. V was shortened by 1 base and J by 10 bases, with 9 bases between the two germline ends. Germline values: CDR1 SGHDT, CDR2 YYEEEE. The full variable domain, its missing parts supplied by reference TRBV5-6 and TRBJ2-1, is DAGVTQSPTHLIKTRGQQVTLRCSPKSGHDTVSWYQQALGQGPQFIFQYYEEEERQRGNFPDRFSGHQFPNYSSELNVNALLLGDSALYLCASSLISAEQFFGPGTRLTVL.

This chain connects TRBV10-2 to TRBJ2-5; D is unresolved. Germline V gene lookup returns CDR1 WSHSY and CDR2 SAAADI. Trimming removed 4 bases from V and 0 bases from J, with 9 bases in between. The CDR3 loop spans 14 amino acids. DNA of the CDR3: TGCGCCAGCAGTGCGTCACCGTACCAAGAGACCCAGTACTTC. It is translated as CASSASPYQETQYF.

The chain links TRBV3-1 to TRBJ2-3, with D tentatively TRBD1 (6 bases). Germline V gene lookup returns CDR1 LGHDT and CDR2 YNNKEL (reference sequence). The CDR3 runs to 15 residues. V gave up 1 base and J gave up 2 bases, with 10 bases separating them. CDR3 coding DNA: TGTGCCAGCAGCCAAGGGACAGCCTTCACAGATACGCAGTATTTT. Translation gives CASSQGTAFTDTQYF.

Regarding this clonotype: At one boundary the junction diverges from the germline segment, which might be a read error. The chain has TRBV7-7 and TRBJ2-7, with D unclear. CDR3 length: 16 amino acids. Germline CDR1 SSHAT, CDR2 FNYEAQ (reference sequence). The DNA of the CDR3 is TGTGCTAGCAGCTTAAATCCTAGGGCAGCCCCGGGTACCCAGTACTTC. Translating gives CASSLNPRAAPGTQYF.

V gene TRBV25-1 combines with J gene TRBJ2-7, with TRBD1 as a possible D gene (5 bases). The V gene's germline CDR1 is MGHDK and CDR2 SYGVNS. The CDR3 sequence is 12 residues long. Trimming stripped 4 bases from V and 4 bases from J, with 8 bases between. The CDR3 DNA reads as TGTGCCAGCAGTGCGCAGGGATACGAGCAGTACTTC. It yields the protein CASSAQGYEQYF.

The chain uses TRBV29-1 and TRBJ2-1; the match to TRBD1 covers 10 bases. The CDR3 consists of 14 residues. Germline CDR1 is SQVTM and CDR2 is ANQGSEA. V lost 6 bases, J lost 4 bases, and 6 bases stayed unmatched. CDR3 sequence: CSVKGTGDYNEQFF. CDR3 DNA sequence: TGCAGCGTGAAAGGGACAGGGGATTACAATGAGCAGTTCTTC.

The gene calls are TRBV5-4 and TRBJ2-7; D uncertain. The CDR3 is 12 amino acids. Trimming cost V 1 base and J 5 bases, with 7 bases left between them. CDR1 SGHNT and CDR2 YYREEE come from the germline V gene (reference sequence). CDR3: CASSLFKNEQYF. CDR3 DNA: TGTGCCAGCAGCTTGTTCAAGAACGAGCAGTACTTC.

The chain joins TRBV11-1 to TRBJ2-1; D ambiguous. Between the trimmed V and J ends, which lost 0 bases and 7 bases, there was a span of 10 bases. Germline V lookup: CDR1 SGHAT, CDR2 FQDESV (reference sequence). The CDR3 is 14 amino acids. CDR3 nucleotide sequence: TGTGCCAGCAGCTTAGCAATGTCTAGTAATGAGCAGTTCTTC. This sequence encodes CASSLAMSSNEQFF.

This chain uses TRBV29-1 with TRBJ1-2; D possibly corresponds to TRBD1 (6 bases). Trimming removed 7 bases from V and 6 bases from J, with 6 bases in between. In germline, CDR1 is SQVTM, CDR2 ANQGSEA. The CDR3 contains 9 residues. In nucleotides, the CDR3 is TGCAGCGAGGGGGATGGCTACACCTTC. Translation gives CSEGDGYTF.